Following are 22 T cell receptor beta chains from one sample sequenced in a study of shared clonotypes between healthy human individuals. Sequencing was performed with immunoSEQ multiplex PCR; in TCRdb, only in-frame clones are kept and a portion is missing. The sample lists roughly 2.5 million clones, roughly 92% seen once, with more than 0.12% in the top ten. Sequenced input: naive CD4+ T cells sorted from blood. Stated subset: CD45RA+ positively selected. All receptors come from a man younger than 30 in good health.

The rearrangement uses TRBV2 and TRBJ1-6; D not certain. Germline CDR1 is SNHLY and CDR2 is FYNNEI. This CDR3 region has 12 residues. V lost 5 bases and J lost 11, with 10 bases in between. CDR3 sequence reads: CASSLKSTPLHF. CDR3 sequence (DNA): TGTGCCAGCAGTTTGAAAAGTACACCCCTCCACTTT.

CDR3 sequence: CAISESIGSGYTF. CDR3 in DNA: TGTGCCATCAGTGAGTCGATCGGCTCGGGCTACACCTTC. The chain combines TRBV10-3 with TRBJ1-2; D unresolved. Germline V gene sequence: CDR1 ENHRY, CDR2 SYGVKD. The CDR3 is made up of 13 amino acids. The V and J ends lost 0 bases and 8 bases respectively, with 10 bases between them.

This chain connects TRBV28 to TRBJ1-1; D is perhaps TRBD1 (6 bases). Trimming took off 4 bases at V and 5 bases at J, with 14 bases between the two ends. The CDR3 length is 14 residues. Germline V lookup: CDR1 MDHEN, CDR2 SYDVKM. This CDR3 is CASSWGIGGTEAFF. The CDR3 DNA reads TGTGCCAGCAGTTGGGGTATAGGGGGGACTGAAGCTTTCTTT. Based on the CDR3 plus reference TRBV28 and TRBJ1-1, the full variable domain is DVKVTQSSRYLVKRTGEKVFLECVQDMDHENMFWYRQDPGLGLRLIYFSYDVKMKEKGDIPEGYSVSREKKERFSLILESASTNQTSMYLCASSWGIGGTEAFFGQGTRLTVV.

This chain uses TRBV5-1 with TRBJ2-5; D gene uncertain. In germline, CDR1 is SGHRS, CDR2 YFSETQ. V shed 2 bases and J shed 7 bases, with 9 bases lying between them. The CDR3 is 12 residues long. Here the CDR3 reads CASSLDLRTQYF. DNA of the CDR3: TGCGCCAGCAGCTTAGACCTGAGGACCCAGTACTTC.

V is TRBV7-2 and J is TRBJ2-1, with 9 bases that match TRBD1. Germline CDR1 is SGHTA and CDR2 is FQGNSA. The CDR3 contains 15 residues. After removal of 4 bases from V and 6 bases from J, the junction contained 7 bases not matched to a gene. CDR3 nucleotide sequence: TGTGCCAGCAGCTCAAACAGGGGGCGGGTCAATGAGCAGTTCTTC. It is translated as CASSSNRGRVNEQFF. The entire variable domain, with the rest obtained from reference TRBV7-2 and TRBJ2-1, is as follows: GAGVSQSPSNKVTEKGKDVELRCDPISGHTALYWYRQSLGQGLEFLIYFQGNSAPDKSGLPSDRFSAERTGGSVSTLTIQRTQQEDSAVYLCASSSNRGRVNEQFFGPGTRLTVL.

This clone was recorded only once. This chain connects TRBV11-2 to TRBJ2-5; maybe TRBD2 (7 bases). The germline V gene has CDR1 SGHAT and CDR2 FQNNGV. The CDR3 is 15 residues long. Trimming took 7 bases from V and 2 from J, leaving 17 bases between them. This CDR3 is CASNNLGGPQETQYF. DNA for the CDR3: TGTGCCAGCAACAACCTGGGGGGGCCGCAAGAGACCCAGTACTTC.

The rearrangement joins TRBV7-2 to TRBJ2-3, with no clear D. There are 14 residues in the CDR3. The germline gives CDR1 SGHTA, CDR2 FQGNSA. Trimming removed 0 bases at V and 2 bases at J, with 6 bases between. The CDR3 bases are TGTGCCAGCAGCTTAGCAGGTTACACAGATACGCAGTATTTT. Its translation: CASSLAGYTDTQYF. Full variable domain (remainder filled in from reference TRBV7-2 and TRBJ2-3): GAGVSQSPSNKVTEKGKDVELRCDPISGHTALYWYRQSLGQGLEFLIYFQGNSAPDKSGLPSDRFSAERTGGSVSTLTIQRTQQEDSAVYLCASSLAGYTDTQYFGPGTRLTVL.

Remarks on this clone: Other DNA sequences within the sample encode an identical CDR3. The chain employs TRBV6-5 and TRBJ2-7, with no clear D. The V end lost 2 bases, the J end lost 3 bases, and 8 bases lay between the germline ends. Germline V gives CDR1 MNHEY, CDR2 SVGAGI. The CDR3 spans 13 residues. CDR3 in DNA: TGTGCCAGCAGTTACGGGCCGAACTACGAGCAGTACTTC. Protein sequence: CASSYGPNYEQYF.

CDR3 DNA sequence: TGTGCCAGCAGTGATTGGACATACGGCGAGCAGTACTTC. Translating it yields CASSDWTYGEQYF. V usage is TRBV6-1 and J usage is TRBJ2-7; a weak D match, TRBD1 (5 bases). The germline CDR1 and CDR2 sequences are MNHNS and SASEGT. This CDR3 has 13 residues. With 3 bases removed from V and 6 bases from J, the gap between germline ends came to 12 bases.

The chain carries TRBV6-6 and TRBJ1-6, with D perhaps TRBD1 (5 bases). CDR1 and CDR2 (germline): MNHNY, SVGAGI (reference sequence). Trimming took off 4 bases at V and 7 bases at J, with 14 bases between the two ends. The CDR3 totals 15 residues. CDR3 DNA: TGTGCCAGCAGTTCATCCGGGACGGGGAATTCACCCCTCCACTTT. Translation gives CASSSSGTGNSPLHF.

V and J are TRBV5-8 and TRBJ1-2; 7 bases map to TRBD1. The germline V gene encodes CDR1 SGHTS and CDR2 YDEGEE. V dropped 0 bases and J dropped 4; count of bases not matched to a gene: 12. CDR3 size: 17 residues. The CDR3 sequence: CASSLGDYRGNLYGYTF. CDR3 nucleotides: TGTGCCAGCAGCTTGGGGGATTACAGGGGAAATCTCTATGGCTACACCTTC.

V usage is TRBV10-3 and J usage is TRBJ2-3; D call uncertain. V lost 2 bases and J 9 bases, leaving 9 bases between the germline ends. CDR1 is ENHRY and CDR2 is SYGVKD in the germline V gene. The CDR3 is made up of 12 amino acids. In nucleotides, the CDR3 is TGTGCCATCAGTGAGGTTCTCGGAACGCAGTATTTT. This codes for CAISEVLGTQYF.

This chain joins TRBV4-3 and TRBJ1-1; D is uncertain. V lost 1 base and J 3 bases, leaving 18 bases between the germline ends. The germline CDR1 and CDR2 sequences are LGHNA and YSLEER. CDR3 size: 17 residues. Here the CDR3 reads CASSQAGGVKSDTEAFF. CDR3 sequence (DNA): TGCGCCAGCAGCCAAGCCGGCGGGGTTAAGAGCGACACTGAAGCTTTCTTT.

V usage is TRBV6-6 and J usage is TRBJ2-2, with 9 bases that match TRBD1. The CDR3 length is 16 residues. Germline CDR1 MNHNY, CDR2 SVGAGI (reference sequence). The V and J ends lost 6 bases and 4 bases, in that order; junction bases with no gene match: 9. In nucleotides, the CDR3 is TGTGCCAGCAGGGCAACAGGGGGCTGGGGCACCGGGGAGCTGTTTTTT. Translating it yields CASRATGGWGTGELFF.

Here the CDR3 reads CASSLGGVTGQETQYF. CDR3 nucleotides: TGTGCCAGCAGCTTAGGGGGGGTTACAGGCCAAGAGACCCAGTACTTC. This sequence joins TRBV7-2 and TRBJ2-5, with D possibly matching TRBD2 (6 bases). The germline V and J ends were trimmed by 1 base and 1 base, with 13 bases remaining between them. The V gene's germline CDR1 is SGHTA and CDR2 FQGNSA. The CDR3 contains 16 residues.

V and J are TRBV6-1 and TRBJ1-1, with no clear D. CDR3 length: 13 residues. Trimming removed 4 bases at V and 5 bases at J, with 11 bases between. Germline V gene lookup returns CDR1 MNHNS and CDR2 SASEGT. The CDR3: CASSGGRGTEAFF. The CDR3 region has the DNA TGTGCCAGCAGTGGAGGGCGAGGGACTGAAGCTTTCTTT.

This rearrangement joins TRBV28 to TRBJ1-1; 8 bases align to TRBD1. Germline lookup yields CDR1 MDHEN and CDR2 SYDVKM. The V gene end was trimmed by 2 bases and the J gene end by 6 bases; junction bases not matched to a gene: 32. The CDR3 totals 23 residues. The CDR3 sequence is CASSLVFGPGQAISRIRFAEAFF. The CDR3 DNA sequence: TGTGCCAGCAGTTTAGTATTCGGTCCGGGACAGGCCATTTCAAGGATTCGGTTCGCTGAAGCTTTCTTT.

The chain recombines TRBV10-1 with TRBJ1-1; D not resolved. V shed 2 bases and J shed 3 bases, with 7 bases lying between them. Germline CDR1 and CDR2: WNHNN and SYGVQD (reference sequence). This CDR3 region has 13 residues. The CDR3 DNA follows: TGCGCCAGCAGTGAGAATCCCCACACTGAAGCTTTCTTT. Residues: CASSENPHTEAFF.

The chain combines TRBV7-9 with TRBJ2-3; TRBD2 aligns across 9 bases. The CDR3 extends over 15 amino acids. V was pared by 2 bases and J by 1 base, with 1 base of the junction left unmatched. The germline gives CDR1 SEHNR, CDR2 FQNEAQ (reference sequence). The CDR3 bases are TGTGCCAGCAGCTTACTAGCGGGGCGCACAGATACGCAGTATTTT. This encodes CASSLLAGRTDTQYF.

In DNA form, the CDR3 reads TGTGCCAGCAGCTTAGTATCCAGGGGGATCCAAGAGACCCAGTACTTC. Residues: CASSLVSRGIQETQYF. The V and J genes are TRBV7-8 and TRBJ2-5; TRBD1 aligns across 7 bases. The CDR3 has 16 residues. Germline lookup yields CDR1 SGHVS and CDR2 FQNEAQ. The junction had 6 bases not matched to a gene; V was cut back by 1 base and J by 1 base.

This chain uses TRBV11-2 with TRBJ2-5, with TRBD1 matching 7 bases. V trimming: 6 bases; J trimming: 5 bases; junction bases outside the gene matches: 9. This CDR3 spans 14 amino acids. Looked up from germline, CDR1 is SGHAT and CDR2 is FQNNGV. CDR3 protein: CASSLTGVRETQYF. DNA for the CDR3: TGTGCCAGCAGTTTAACAGGGGTCCGGGAGACCCAGTACTTC.

V is TRBV11-2 and J is TRBJ2-3; TRBD2 matches at 7 bases. The CDR3 consists of 14 residues. Unmatched junction bases numbered 8, after V lost 5 bases and J lost 6 bases. Germline V gives CDR1 SGHAT, CDR2 FQNNGV. CDR3 amino acids: CASSGDYRRDTQYF. In DNA form, the CDR3 reads TGTGCCAGCAGCGGGGACTACCGGCGGGATACGCAGTATTTT.